The 32 T cell receptor beta chains below come from one sample, sequenced in a study of tumor and adjacent non-tumor tissue in lung cancer (dated by TCRdb to the late 2010s). The library was made by multiplex PCR. Reads for this sample came from an Illumina HiSeq 2500. TCRbeta libraries were constructed through three rounds of nested PCR with primers (Table S4) according to protocols modified from ARM-PCR. TCRdb ran its own pipeline on the public reads, namely fastp trimming at Q25 and MiXCR clone calling, and kept in-frame beta chains. Every CDR3 protein is listed once, alongside the most common genes and DNA of its rows. A total of fewer than 120,000 distinct CDR3 sequences appear in this sample, about 80% of them only once. Jointly, the top ten make up about 23% of the sample. Bulk unsorted tissue served as the source for RNA extraction, and RNA quality was assessed using a NanoDrop ND-1000 and an Agilent 2100.

The sample comprised lung tumor tissue. The receptors shown here come from a man aged 65-85 years with non-small cell lung cancer.

For this clonotype: An end of the junction differs from the germline gene, which may be a read error. This chain connects TRBV29-1 to TRBJ1-2; D not resolved. The germline CDR1 and CDR2 sequences are SQVTM and ANQGSEA. The CDR3 extends over 17 amino acids. Here the CDR3 DNA reads TGCAGCGTTGAAGAGTACGTTCATGGCCATACTAACTATGGGTACACTTTC. It specifies CSVEEYVHGHTNYGYTF.

With respect to this clonotype: A single base separates this from a much larger clone, so it may be a read error. V gene TRBV20-1 combines with J gene TRBJ2-1; D gene uncertain. Looked up from germline, CDR1 is DFQATT and CDR2 is SNEGSKA (reference sequence). With 4 bases removed from V and 13 bases from J, the gap between germline ends came to 17 bases. This CDR3 spans 12 amino acids. The chain's CDR3 is CSATERTSPQFF. The CDR3 region has the DNA TGCAGTGCTACAGAGAGGACCTCCCCCCAGTTCTTC.

The chain links TRBV6-8 to TRBJ1-5, with D possibly matching TRBD1 (5 bases). This CDR3 contains 19 residues. Deletions cut 1 base from V and 10 bases from J, with 29 bases between. Germline assignment: CDR1 MNHGY and CDR2 SAAAGT. CDR3 amino acids: CASSYCALQGRGVIKPQHF. Here the CDR3 DNA reads TGTGCCAGCAGTTACTGTGCCTTACAAGGACGGGGGGTAATCAAACCCCAGCATTTT.

In this sample, this clonotype turned up once. A clone one base away is much larger, so this may be a read error. CDR3: CSARDSSWGISYEQYF. CDR3 in DNA: TGCAGTGCTAGAGATAGTAGCTGGGGGATCTCCTACGAGCAGTACTTC. This chain links TRBV20-1 with TRBJ2-7; the D gene could be TRBD1 or TRBD2 (5 bases each). Trimming removed 0 bases from V and 0 bases from J, with 15 bases in between. The CDR3 is 16 amino acids. Germline V gene sequence: CDR1 DFQATT, CDR2 SNEGSKA (reference sequence).

This clonotype occurred once. Germline and junction disagree at one end, which may indicate a read error. The CDR3 DNA follows: TGTGCCGGCAGCCCTAATATCCCGTCGTTGAGCGGGAAGCTGCTTTTT. It codes for CAGSPNIPSLSGKLLF. The chain links TRBV6-5 to TRBJ2-2; 7 bases map to TRBD2. The CDR3 covers 16 residues. Germline V gene sequence: CDR1 MNHEY, CDR2 SVGAGI.

The CDR3, as DNA: TGTGCCATCAGTGAGGAGGTCAGCTTCTACAATGAGCAGTTCTTC. Its translation: CAISEEVSFYNEQFF. The chain has TRBV10-3 and TRBJ2-1; no reliable D call. Germline loops: CDR1 ENHRY, CDR2 SYGVKD. Deletions cut 2 bases from V and 3 bases from J, with 11 bases between. The CDR3 loop spans 15 amino acids.

Of note for this clonotype: At one boundary the junction diverges from the germline segment, which might be a read error. V is TRBV10-2 and J is TRBJ2-2; D not certain. In germline, CDR1 is WSHSY, CDR2 SAAADI. This CDR3 spans 16 amino acids. CDR3 protein: CASRPDGWGNTRELFF. CDR3 coding DNA: TGCGCCAGCAGACCAGACGGGTGGGGTAACACCAGGGAGCTGTTTTTT.

Worth noting for this clonotype: The CDR3 ends on some other residue instead of the conserved phenylalanine or tryptophan, so this is likely a read error. It is unclear where the CDR3 begins or ends on the DNA, so no DNA is shown, and the CDR3 is as TCRdb lists it. CDR3 sequence reads: CASSLDLNYGCTL. The chain is built from TRBV5-4 and TRBJ1-2. The germline V gene has CDR1 SGHNT and CDR2 YYREEE (reference sequence). The CDR3 spans 13 residues, counting both ends.

The chain employs TRBV6-1 and TRBJ2-2; a weak D match, TRBD2 (5 bases). This CDR3 has 15 residues. Germline-derived CDR1 and CDR2 are MNHNS and SASEGT. V shed 6 bases and J shed 7 bases, with 18 bases lying between them. The DNA for the CDR3 is TGTGCCAGCAGACACCATGAGGGAAGCATCGGGGAGCTGTTTTTT. It yields the protein CASRHHEGSIGELFF.

This rearrangement joins TRBV29-1 to TRBJ1-1; 8 positions match TRBD1. CDR1 and CDR2 (germline): SQVTM, ANQGSEA. There are 12 residues in the CDR3. The CDR3 reads CRAHGQGTEAFF. The CDR3 nucleotides are TGCAGGGCCCACGGACAGGGCACTGAAGCTTTCTTT.

Remarks on this clonotype: As the CDR3 is not closed by the conserved phenylalanine or tryptophan, this likely results from a read error. The chain carries TRBV4-1 and TRBJ1-1; D not certain. V was clipped by 1 base and J by 0 bases, with 9 bases between them. CDR3 length equals 15 residues. Germline V gene sequence: CDR1 MGHRA, CDR2 YSYEKL. Written as DNA, the CDR3 is TGCGCCAGCAGCCAAGTTACGGGGTTGAACACTGAAGCTTTCATT. Its protein product is CASSQVTGLNTEAFI.

Details on this clonotype: The junction departs from germline at one end; a sequencing error may be responsible. This chain joins TRBV6-2 or TRBV6-3 and TRBJ2-2; tentative D call: TRBD1 (5 bases). The CDR3 extends over 16 amino acids. Germline CDR1 reads MNHEY; CDR2 reads SVGEGT. CDR3 in DNA: TGCGCCAGCAGTTCCTCAGACAGCCAAGACACAGGGGAGCTGTTTTTT. This sequence encodes CASSSSDSQDTGELFF.

The CDR3 region is CASTTGFGRYGTEAFF. Written as DNA, the CDR3 is TGTGCAAGTACAACAGGGTTCGGTAGATACGGCACTGAAGCTTTCTTT. V and J are TRBV6-6 and TRBJ1-1; a weak D match, TRBD1 (6 bases). The CDR3 length is 16 residues. Germline loops: CDR1 MNHNY, CDR2 SVGAGI (reference sequence).

The chain links TRBV29-1 to TRBJ2-1; D ambiguous. Germline lookup yields CDR1 SQVTM and CDR2 ANQGSEA. This CDR3 region has 15 residues. CDR3 bases: TGCATCGCCAAGCTAATCCGGATGGACTACAATGAGCAGTTCTTC. Its protein is CIAKLIRMDYNEQFF.

This clonotype has at least ten counts. V and J are TRBV6-2 or TRBV6-3 and TRBJ2-2, with D unresolved. V was clipped by 8 bases and J by 4 bases, with 14 bases between them. The CDR3 has 14 residues. Germline V CDR1 and CDR2: MNHEY, SVGEGT. CDR3 DNA sequence: TGTGCCAGCCTTCAATCCGGCCTCACCGGGGAGCTGTTTTTT. This encodes CASLQSGLTGELFF.

For this clonotype: The junction and the germline gene differ at one end; a read error may be behind it. V is TRBV4-1 and J is TRBJ2-5, with D possibly matching TRBD2 (6 bases). Looked up from germline, CDR1 is MGHRA and CDR2 is YSYEKL. The CDR3 sequence is 16 residues long. The CDR3 DNA reads as TGCGCCAACAGCCAATTGGGATTAACGGGAGTTGAGACCCAGTACTTC. It encodes CANSQLGLTGVETQYF.

This clonotype was recorded many times. The chain is built from TRBV6-5 and TRBJ1-2; TRBD1 agrees at 7 bases. The J segment lost 7 bases and the V segment lost 7 bases, leaving 9 bases of the junction unmatched. CDR3 length equals 13 residues. CDR1 MNHEY and CDR2 SVGAGI come from the germline V gene. CDR3 residues: CASTLDREGGYTF. For the CDR3, the DNA is TGTGCCAGCACTTTAGACAGGGAGGGTGGCTACACCTTC.

As concerns this clonotype: This may stem from a read error, because a much larger clone lies one nucleotide away. The chain employs TRBV10-3 and TRBJ1-1; D remains ambiguous. This CDR3 is built from 15 residues. Germline values: CDR1 ENHRY, CDR2 SYGVKD. Trimming left V 3 bases short and J 2 bases short, with 13 bases between. Here the CDR3 reads CAISDSRVINTEAFF. CDR3 DNA: TGTGCCATCAGTGATAGTAGGGTAATCAACACTGAAGCTTTCTTT.

Regarding this clonotype: The missing conserved phenylalanine or tryptophan at the end of this CDR3 makes a read error likely. The V gene is TRBV6-2 or TRBV6-3, the J gene TRBJ2-1; no clear D gene. The CDR3 has 15 residues. Germline V gene data show CDR1 as MNHEY and CDR2 as SVGEGT. The CDR3 coding sequence is TGTGTCAGCAGTCCGGGTCTAGGCTATACCAATGAGCAGTTCTTA. Residues: CVSSPGLGYTNEQFL.

This clonotype has a single count. Compared with germline, one end of the junction differs, possibly owing to a read error. The chain carries TRBV5-1 and TRBJ2-3, with TRBD2 matching over 7 bases. The CDR3 is 15 residues long. Germline values: CDR1 SGHRS, CDR2 YFSETQ. CDR3 region: CASSTSGVRTYTQYF. DNA for the CDR3: TGCGCCAGCAGCACAAGCGGGGTGAGGACATATACGCAATATTTT.

This clonotype was counted a single time. The conserved phenylalanine or tryptophan normally closing the CDR3 is absent here, so this likely arose from a read error. The CDR3: CSVDWPGGWKTEAFC. For the CDR3, the DNA is TGCAGCGTTGATTGGCCAGGGGGCTGGAAGACTGAAGCTTTCTGT. The chain combines TRBV29-1 with TRBJ1-1; 8 positions agree with TRBD1. The length of the CDR3 is 15 residues. CDR1 and CDR2 (germline): SQVTM, ANQGSEA. Losses at the gene ends were 3 bases for V and 5 bases for J; bases not matched to a gene: 11.

This clonotype was observed once. This rearrangement joins TRBV29-1 to TRBJ2-6; D ambiguous. Trimming pared 7 bases from V and 8 bases from J, leaving 12 bases between. CDR1 is SQVTM and CDR2 is ANQGSEA in the germline V gene. The CDR3 consists of 12 residues. CDR3 DNA: TGCAGCGCCCACTCTGTGACCAACGTCCTGACTTTC. It specifies CSAHSVTNVLTF.

Points on this clonotype: The junction and the germline gene differ at one end; a read error may be behind it. The chain carries TRBV29-1 and TRBJ2-3, with TRBD2 as a possible D gene (5 bases). The CDR3 consists of 13 residues. From germline, CDR1 is SQVTM and CDR2 ANQGSEA. The CDR3 sequence: CSAELRGGDTQYF. In nucleotides, the CDR3 is TGTAGCGCTGAGCTTCGAGGTGGAGATACGCAGTATTTT.

About this clonotype itself: One junction end disagrees with the germline gene, perhaps due to a read error. The chain couples TRBV18 to TRBJ1-2, with 7 bases lining up with TRBD1. The CDR3 contains 12 residues. Germline V gene data show CDR1 as KGHSH and CDR2 as LQKENI. The CDR3 DNA reads as TGTGCCAGCTCACGGCCTGAGGGGGCCCACACATTC. This codes for CASSRPEGAHTF.

The chain uses TRBV29-1 and TRBJ2-3; 7 bases are a match to TRBD2. Trimming at V came to 7 bases and at J to 6 bases, leaving 13 bases not matched to a gene. Looked up from germline, CDR1 is SQVTM and CDR2 is ANQGSEA. This CDR3 spans 14 amino acids. Here the CDR3 DNA reads TGCAGCGCCCTGAGCGCGGGAGACTCCGATACGCAGTATTTT. Translating gives CSALSAGDSDTQYF.

The DNA for the CDR3 is TGTGCCAACAGAACCAGGACAGGGAGATCTAATTCACCCCTCCACTTT. This encodes CANRTRTGRSNSPLHF. The chain uses TRBV6-2 or TRBV6-3 and TRBJ1-6; 8 bases fit TRBD1. Germline CDR1 reads MNHEY; CDR2 reads SVGEGT. The CDR3 covers 16 residues. J gave up 6 bases and V 10 bases, and 14 bases lay outside the gene matches.

As concerns this clonotype: One end of the junction varies from germline; a read error may be responsible. V and J are TRBV4-2 and TRBJ2-7; D possibly corresponds to TRBD1 (5 bases). Germline loops: CDR1 LGHNA, CDR2 YNFKEQ. CDR3 size: 14 residues. The CDR3 sequence is CTRNQGHGLYEQYF. CDR3 bases: TGTACCAGGAACCAAGGACATGGTCTCTACGAGCAGTACTTC.

V and J are TRBV12-2 and TRBJ2-5; the DNA was not used to check the table's D call, TRBD1. TRBV12-2 is a documented pseudogene. The CDR3 runs to 19 residues. The CDR3 region has the DNA TGTGAAAGTCGCTTAATGGGTCCGGGACAGGGGGCGAACCAAGAGACCCAGTACTTC. Translating gives CESRLMGPGQGANQETQYF.

The chain couples TRBV6-2 or TRBV6-3 to TRBJ2-5; tentative D call: TRBD1 (6 bases). V was pared by 3 bases and J by 14 bases, with 22 bases between. This CDR3 is built from 14 residues. Germline V gene sequence: CDR1 MNHEY, CDR2 SVGEGT. The CDR3 sequence: CASSYLTGTESQYF. The DNA of the CDR3 is TGTGCCAGCAGTTATCTCACAGGGACGGAGAGCCAATACTTC.

The V and J genes are TRBV1 and TRBJ2-7; the DNA was not compared with TRBD1, the D call given in the table. TRBV1 is classified as a pseudogene. This CDR3 comprises 16 residues. CDR3 coding DNA: TGCACCAGCAGCCACCCGGAGCGGGGGCCCTCCTACGAGCAGTACTTC. Translation: CTSSHPERGPSYEQYF.

The chain's CDR3 is CACSLGRTHQETQYF. As DNA, the CDR3 is TGTGCCTGTAGCCTGGGTAGGACTCATCAAGAGACCCAGTACTTC. The chain has TRBV11-1 and TRBJ2-5; D possibly corresponds to TRBD2 (5 bases). In germline, CDR1 is SGHAT, CDR2 FQDESV (reference sequence). Trimming took off 11 bases at V and 2 bases at J, with 21 bases between the two ends. The CDR3 is made up of 15 amino acids.

The count of this clonotype is one. Germline and junction disagree at one end, which may indicate a read error. The J gene is TRBJ2-2, the V gene TRBV6-6, with a possible D match to TRBD2 (5 bases). In germline, CDR1 is MNHNY, CDR2 SVGAGI (reference sequence). The CDR3 has 13 residues. In nucleotides, the CDR3 is TGTGCCTTGGGAAGCCCAAAAACCGGGGAGCTGTCTTTT. Protein: CALGSPKTGELSF.